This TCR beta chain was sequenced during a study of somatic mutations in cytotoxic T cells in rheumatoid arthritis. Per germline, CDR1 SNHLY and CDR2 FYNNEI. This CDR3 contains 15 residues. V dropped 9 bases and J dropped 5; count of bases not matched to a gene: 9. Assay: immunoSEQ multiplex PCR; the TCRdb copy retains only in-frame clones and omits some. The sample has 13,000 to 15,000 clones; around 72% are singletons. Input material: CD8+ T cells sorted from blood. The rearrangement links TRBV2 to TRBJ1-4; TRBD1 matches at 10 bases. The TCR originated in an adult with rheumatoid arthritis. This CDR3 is CASETWDRGNEKLFF. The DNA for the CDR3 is TGTGCCAGTGAAACTTGGGACAGGGGAAATGAAAAACTGTTTTTT.